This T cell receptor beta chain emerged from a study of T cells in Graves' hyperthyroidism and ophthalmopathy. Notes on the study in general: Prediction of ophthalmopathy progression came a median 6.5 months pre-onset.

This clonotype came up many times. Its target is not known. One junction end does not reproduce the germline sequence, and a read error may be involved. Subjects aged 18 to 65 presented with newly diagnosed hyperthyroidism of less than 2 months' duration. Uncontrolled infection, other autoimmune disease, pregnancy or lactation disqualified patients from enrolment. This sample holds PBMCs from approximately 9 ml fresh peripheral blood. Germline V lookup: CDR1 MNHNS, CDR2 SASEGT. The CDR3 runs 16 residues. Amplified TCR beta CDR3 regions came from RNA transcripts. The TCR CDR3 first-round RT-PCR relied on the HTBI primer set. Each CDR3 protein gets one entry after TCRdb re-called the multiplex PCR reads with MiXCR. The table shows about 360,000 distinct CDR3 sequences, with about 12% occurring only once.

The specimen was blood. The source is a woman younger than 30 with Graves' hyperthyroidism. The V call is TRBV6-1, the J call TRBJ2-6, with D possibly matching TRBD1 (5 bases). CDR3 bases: TGTGCCAGCAGTGCAGGACACGTGTCTGCGGCCAACGTCCTGACTTTC. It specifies CASSAGHVSAANVLTF.